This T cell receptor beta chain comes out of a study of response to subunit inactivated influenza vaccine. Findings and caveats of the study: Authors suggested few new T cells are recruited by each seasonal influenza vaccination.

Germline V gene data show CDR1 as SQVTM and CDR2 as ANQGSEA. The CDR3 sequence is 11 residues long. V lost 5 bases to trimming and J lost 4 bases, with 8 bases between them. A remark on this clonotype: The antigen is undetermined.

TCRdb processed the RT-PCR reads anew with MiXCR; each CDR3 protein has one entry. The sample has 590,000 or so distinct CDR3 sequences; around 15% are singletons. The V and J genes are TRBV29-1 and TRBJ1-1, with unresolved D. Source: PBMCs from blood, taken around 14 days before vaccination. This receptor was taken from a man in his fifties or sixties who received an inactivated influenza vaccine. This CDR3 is CSVLGSTEAFF. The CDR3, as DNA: TGCAGCGTTTTGGGGAGCACTGAAGCTTTCTTT.